The T cell receptor beta chain described here comes from a study of beta chain features in type 1 diabetes. Overall study: Taken together, all samples contributed some 100 million examined sorted cells.

Germline V lookup: CDR1 LNHDA, CDR2 SQIVND (reference sequence). This CDR3 is 14 amino acids long. Between the trimmed V and J ends, which lost 7 bases and 2 bases, there was a span of 13 bases. Expressed TCRB transcripts got sequenced, as all isolated RNA was reverse transcribed. Sequencing was performed with immunoSEQ multiplex PCR; in TCRdb, only in-frame clones are kept and a portion is missing. The data contain around 400,000 clones, about 15% of them seen just once; the ten biggest clones take up approximately 0.019%. Study observations and caveats: High-TCR-expressing cells could be over-represented by cDNA sequencing. Naive, central memory and Treg TCRB repertoires appeared more alike in patients than in healthy donors.

This clone was counted a few times. Antigen unknown. The chain is built from TRBV19 and TRBJ2-3, with D possibly being TRBD2 (6 bases). The clonotype originates from a woman younger than 30 in good health. Sequencing was done on a sample of naive CD4+ T cells from blood. The CDR3, as DNA: TGTGCCAGTAAAAGGCTAGCGTCCACAGATACGCAGTATTTT. Translated, it gives CASKRLASTDTQYF. Variable domain in full (rest from reference TRBV19 and TRBJ2-3): DGGITQSPKYLFRKEGQNVTLSCEQNLNHDAMYWYRQDPGQGLRLIYYSQIVNDFQKGDIAEGYSVSREKKESFPLTVTSAQKNPTAFYLCASKRLASTDTQYFGPGTRLTVL.